This is a list of T cell receptor beta chains from one sample in a study of OX40 agonist ivuxolimab in advanced cancers. Profiling relied on immunoSEQ multiplex PCR, and the TCRdb table lists in-frame clones only, not all of them. Counted here are about 110,000 clones, less than 95% occurring once; the ten biggest clones make up approximately 1.1%. The sample here was CD4+ or CD8+ T cells sorted from blood, taken in a trial of the OX40 agonist ivuxolimab. The origin of the receptors is an adult with an advanced solid tumor such as melanoma, head and neck, liver or kidney cancer. Each CDR3 is given with its conserved first and last residue. The D gene is left open where the match is weak. Size tells how often a clone was seen (once, few, many) or the class of an expanded clone, and some rows leave it out.

CDR3aa: CASRYAGSQETQYF
CDR3nt: TGTGCCAGCAGATATGCGGGGAGCCAAGAGACCCAGTACTTC
j_gene: TRBJ2-5
v_gene: TRBV11-2
d_gene: NA
abundance: NA

CDR3aa: CASSYFGTVQETQYF
CDR3nt: TGTGCCAGCAGTTACTTCGGGACAGTACAAGAGACCCAGTACTTC
j_gene: TRBJ2-5
v_gene: TRBV6-5
d_gene: TRBD1
abundance: NA

CDR3aa: CASTNRSLMNTEAFF
CDR3nt: TGTGCCAGCACCAACCGTAGTCTTATGAACACTGAAGCTTTCTTT
j_gene: TRBJ1-1
v_gene: TRBV6-5
d_gene: NA
abundance: NA

CDR3aa: CAISTDPAGNTIYF
CDR3nt: TGTGCCATCAGCACTGACCCCGCTGGAAACACCATATATTTT
j_gene: TRBJ1-3
v_gene: TRBV10-3
d_gene: NA
abundance: NA

CDR3aa: CACPERGSYNEQFF
CDR3nt: TGTGCCTGCCCGGAGAGGGGATCCTACAATGAGCAGTTCTTC
j_gene: TRBJ2-1
v_gene: TRBV30
d_gene: NA
abundance: NA

CDR3aa: CASSLTSGRTNEQFF
CDR3nt: TGCGCCAGCAGCTTGACTAGCGGGAGAACCAATGAGCAGTTCTTC
j_gene: TRBJ2-1
v_gene: TRBV5-1
d_gene: TRBD2
abundance: NA

CDR3aa: CASSQDRAAEAFF
CDR3nt: TGTGCCAGCAGCCAAGACAGGGCGGCTGAAGCTTTCTTT
j_gene: TRBJ1-1
v_gene: TRBV14
d_gene: NA
abundance: NA

CDR3aa: CASKPARGIGGYTF
CDR3nt: TGTGCCAGCAAGCCCGCCCGGGGGATCGGTGGCTACACCTTC
j_gene: TRBJ1-2
v_gene: TRBV7-3
d_gene: NA
abundance: NA

CDR3aa: CASSLEGGYEQYF
CDR3nt: TGTGCCAGCAGCTTAGAAGGGGGGTACGAGCAGTACTTC
j_gene: TRBJ2-7
v_gene: TRBV7-2
d_gene: NA
abundance: NA

CDR3aa: CASSWTGSNIQYF
CDR3nt: TGTGCCAGCAGTTGGACAGGATCAAACATTCAGTACTTC
j_gene: TRBJ2-4
v_gene: TRBV6-5
d_gene: TRBD1
abundance: NA

CDR3aa: CASSVGGSGRSTDTQYF
CDR3nt: TGTGCCAGCAGCGTAGGTGGTAGCGGGAGGAGCACAGATACGCAGTATTTT
j_gene: TRBJ2-3
v_gene: TRBV9
d_gene: TRBD2
abundance: NA

CDR3aa: CASSGAGPNYGYTF
CDR3nt: TGTGCCAGCAGTGGAGCAGGTCCTAACTATGGCTACACCTTC
j_gene: TRBJ1-2
v_gene: TRBV6-1
d_gene: NA
abundance: NA

CDR3aa: CASSYQGRGTEAFF
CDR3nt: TGTGCCAGCAGCTACCAGGGCAGAGGGACTGAAGCTTTCTTT
j_gene: TRBJ1-1
v_gene: TRBV7-6
d_gene: NA
abundance: NA

CDR3aa: CASSIGRGTGSFYEQYF
CDR3nt: TGTGCCAGTAGTATAGGGCGGGGGACAGGGAGTTTCTACGAGCAGTACTTC
j_gene: TRBJ2-7
v_gene: TRBV19
d_gene: TRBD1
abundance: NA

CDR3aa: CASSRKAGGYTF
CDR3nt: TGTGCCAGCAGTCGTAAGGCGGGAGGCTACACCTTC
j_gene: TRBJ1-2
v_gene: TRBV28
d_gene: NA
abundance: NA

CDR3aa: CASSPSGSEKLFF
CDR3nt: TGTGCCAGCAGCCCCTCAGGATCTGAAAAACTGTTTTTT
j_gene: TRBJ1-4
v_gene: TRBV2
d_gene: NA
abundance: NA

CDR3aa: CASSLGPGTQHF
CDR3nt: TGTGCCAGCAGCTTGGGTCCCGGGACCCAGCATTTT
j_gene: TRBJ1-5
v_gene: TRBV7-9
d_gene: NA
abundance: once

CDR3aa: CASGKRDRGQFF
CDR3nt: TGTGCCAGCGGCAAACGGGACAGAGGGCAGTTCTTC
j_gene: TRBJ2-1
v_gene: TRBV5-6
d_gene: TRBD1
abundance: NA

CDR3aa: CASSLDRPTTSGNEQFF
CDR3nt: TGCGCCAGCAGCTTGGATCGGCCTACGACAAGCGGCAATGAGCAGTTCTTC
j_gene: TRBJ2-1
v_gene: TRBV5-1
d_gene: NA
abundance: NA

CDR3aa: CASSQEGGAIYGYTF
CDR3nt: TGCGCCAGCAGCCAAGAGGGAGGGGCCATTTATGGCTACACCTTC
j_gene: TRBJ1-2
v_gene: TRBV4-3
d_gene: NA
abundance: few

CDR3aa: CAINPGPGLGQSSYEQYF
CDR3nt: TGTGCCATTAACCCCGGGCCCGGATTAGGACAGAGCTCCTACGAGCAGTACTTC
j_gene: TRBJ2-7
v_gene: TRBV2
d_gene: NA
abundance: once

CDR3aa: CATSFAGALETQYF
CDR3nt: TGTGCCACCTCCTTTGCCGGAGCACTAGAGACCCAGTACTTC
j_gene: TRBJ2-5
v_gene: TRBV6-4
d_gene: NA
abundance: NA

CDR3aa: CASSRLEAETQYF
CDR3nt: TGTGCCAGCAGCAGACTAGAAGCCGAGACCCAGTACTTC
j_gene: TRBJ2-5
v_gene: TRBV6-5
d_gene: NA
abundance: NA

CDR3aa: CASSVDSAEAFF
CDR3nt: TGTGCCAGCAGCGTAGATTCTGCCGAAGCTTTCTTT
j_gene: TRBJ1-1
v_gene: TRBV9
d_gene: NA
abundance: once

CDR3aa: CASSLGKFVYTEAFF
CDR3nt: TGTGCCAGCAGTTTGGGAAAATTCGTGTACACTGAAGCTTTCTTT
j_gene: TRBJ1-1
v_gene: TRBV28
d_gene: NA
abundance: NA

CDR3aa: CASSLSRTSGSYEQYF
CDR3nt: TGTGCCAGCAGTCTCTCCCGGACTAGCGGGAGTTACGAGCAGTACTTC
j_gene: TRBJ2-7
v_gene: TRBV28
d_gene: TRBD2
abundance: NA

CDR3aa: CASSGRDAEAFF
CDR3nt: TGTGCCAGCAGTGGGAGGGACGCTGAAGCTTTCTTT
j_gene: TRBJ1-1
v_gene: TRBV2
d_gene: NA
abundance: NA

CDR3aa: CASSLGPGQLGTDTQYF
CDR3nt: TGTGCCAGCAGTTTGGGTCCGGGACAGCTGGGCACAGATACGCAGTATTTT
j_gene: TRBJ2-3
v_gene: TRBV27
d_gene: TRBD1
abundance: few

CDR3aa: CASSWGPIPGTGGHGYTF
CDR3nt: TGTGCCAGCAGTTGGGGGCCCATTCCCGGGACAGGGGGCCATGGCTACACCTTC
j_gene: TRBJ1-2
v_gene: TRBV28
d_gene: TRBD1
abundance: NA

CDR3aa: CAWARDRATLGEKLFF
CDR3nt: TGTGCCTGGGCCCGGGACAGGGCGACTTTGGGCGAAAAACTGTTTTTT
j_gene: TRBJ1-4
v_gene: TRBV30
d_gene: TRBD1
abundance: NA

CDR3aa: CASSLLAGVDEQYF
CDR3nt: TGTGCCAGCAGCTTATTAGCGGGAGTTGACGAGCAGTACTTC
j_gene: TRBJ2-7
v_gene: TRBV7-3
d_gene: TRBD2
abundance: NA

CDR3aa: CASSLVGGMNTEAFF
CDR3nt: TGTGCCAGCAGCTTAGTCGGGGGTATGAACACTGAAGCTTTCTTT
j_gene: TRBJ1-1
v_gene: TRBV7-2
d_gene: NA
abundance: NA

CDR3aa: CASSSGVFVVYEQFF
CDR3nt: TGTGCCAGCAGCTCGGGAGTTTTCGTAGTCTATGAGCAGTTCTTC
j_gene: TRBJ2-1
v_gene: TRBV7-2
d_gene: NA
abundance: NA

CDR3aa: CASSFRAGTGIMATGELFF
CDR3nt: TGTGCCAGCAGCTTTCGAGCCGGGACAGGGATTATGGCCACCGGGGAGCTGTTTTTT
j_gene: TRBJ2-2
v_gene: TRBV7-8
d_gene: TRBD1
abundance: NA

CDR3aa: CASSPRVAGRNTEAFF
CDR3nt: TGTGCCAGCAGTCCCCGGGTGGCGGGAAGGAACACTGAAGCTTTCTTT
j_gene: TRBJ1-1
v_gene: TRBV27
d_gene: NA
abundance: NA

CDR3aa: CASRVLAGGRGEQFF
CDR3nt: TGTGCCAGCAGAGTACTAGCGGGAGGTCGAGGTGAGCAGTTCTTC
j_gene: TRBJ2-1
v_gene: TRBV6-1
d_gene: TRBD2
abundance: NA

CDR3aa: CASSAGLAKETQYF
CDR3nt: TGCGCCAGCAGCGCGGGACTAGCGAAAGAGACCCAGTACTTC
j_gene: TRBJ2-5
v_gene: TRBV10-1
d_gene: TRBD2
abundance: NA

CDR3aa: CASSLGGSTEAFF
CDR3nt: TGTGCCAGCAGCTTAGGGGGTTCGACTGAAGCTTTCTTT
j_gene: TRBJ1-1
v_gene: TRBV7-3
d_gene: NA
abundance: NA

CDR3aa: CASSTHRVTDTQYF
CDR3nt: TGTGCCAGCAGTACCCACAGGGTCACAGATACGCAGTATTTT
j_gene: TRBJ2-3
v_gene: TRBV27
d_gene: NA
abundance: once

CDR3aa: CASSQDKGRTGNTGELFF
CDR3nt: TGTGCCAGCAGCCAAGACAAGGGGAGGACAGGGAACACCGGGGAGCTGTTTTTT
j_gene: TRBJ2-2
v_gene: TRBV14
d_gene: NA
abundance: NA

CDR3aa: CAWSPGSGNTIYF
CDR3nt: TGTGCCTGGAGTCCGGGCTCTGGAAACACCATATATTTT
j_gene: TRBJ1-3
v_gene: TRBV30
d_gene: NA
abundance: NA

CDR3aa: CASSIFRGQSYEQYF
CDR3nt: TGTGCCAGTAGTATTTTCCGGGGACAATCCTACGAGCAGTACTTC
j_gene: TRBJ2-7
v_gene: TRBV19
d_gene: NA
abundance: NA

CDR3aa: CASSQEATVYGYTF
CDR3nt: TGTGCCAGCAGCCAAGAGGCAACAGTCTATGGCTACACCTTC
j_gene: TRBJ1-2
v_gene: TRBV11-2
d_gene: NA
abundance: NA

CDR3aa: CASSLGQGRWANVLTF
CDR3nt: TGTGCCAGCAGTTTGGGACAGGGTCGTTGGGCCAACGTCCTGACTTTC
j_gene: TRBJ2-6
v_gene: TRBV27
d_gene: TRBD1
abundance: NA

CDR3aa: CASFGSGTGYDEQFF
CDR3nt: TGTGCCAGCTTCGGTTCCGGGACAGGGTACGATGAGCAGTTCTTC
j_gene: TRBJ2-1
v_gene: TRBV18
d_gene: TRBD1
abundance: NA

CDR3aa: CASSIGPATDTQYF
CDR3nt: TGTGCCAGTAGTATCGGGCCTGCTACAGATACGCAGTATTTT
j_gene: TRBJ2-3
v_gene: TRBV19
d_gene: NA
abundance: NA

CDR3aa: CAISESWTGTNQPQHF
CDR3nt: TGTGCCATCAGTGAGTCGTGGACAGGGACAAATCAGCCCCAGCATTTT
j_gene: TRBJ1-5
v_gene: TRBV10-3
d_gene: TRBD1
abundance: NA

CDR3aa: CASSETVQGLNQPQHF
CDR3nt: TGTGCCAGCAGTGAAACGGTACAGGGACTCAATCAGCCCCAGCATTTT
j_gene: TRBJ1-5
v_gene: TRBV6-1
d_gene: NA
abundance: NA

CDR3aa: CASSPRRNTEAFF
CDR3nt: TGTGCCAGCTCCCCGCGAAGGAACACTGAAGCTTTCTTT
j_gene: TRBJ1-1
v_gene: TRBV28
d_gene: NA
abundance: NA

CDR3aa: CASSSRNRANSPLHF
CDR3nt: TGTGCCAGCAGCTCCCGAAACAGGGCTAATTCACCCCTCCACTTT
j_gene: TRBJ1-6
v_gene: TRBV7-2
d_gene: NA
abundance: NA

CDR3aa: CASSFAMGTGGPGTEAFF
CDR3nt: TGTGCCAGCAGCTTCGCCATGGGGACAGGGGGCCCGGGCACTGAAGCTTTCTTT
j_gene: TRBJ1-1
v_gene: TRBV7-9
d_gene: TRBD1
abundance: NA

CDR3aa: CASSLGTLYEQYF
CDR3nt: TGCGCCAGCAGCTTGGGGACCCTCTACGAGCAGTACTTC
j_gene: TRBJ2-7
v_gene: TRBV5-1
d_gene: NA
abundance: NA

CDR3aa: CASSLITTYEQYF
CDR3nt: TGTGCCAGCAGTTTAATCACCACCTACGAGCAGTACTTC
j_gene: TRBJ2-7
v_gene: TRBV28
d_gene: NA
abundance: NA

CDR3aa: CASRRKLAGLYEQYF
CDR3nt: TGTGCCAGCAGACGAAAACTAGCGGGGCTCTACGAGCAGTACTTC
j_gene: TRBJ2-7
v_gene: TRBV6-5
d_gene: TRBD2
abundance: once